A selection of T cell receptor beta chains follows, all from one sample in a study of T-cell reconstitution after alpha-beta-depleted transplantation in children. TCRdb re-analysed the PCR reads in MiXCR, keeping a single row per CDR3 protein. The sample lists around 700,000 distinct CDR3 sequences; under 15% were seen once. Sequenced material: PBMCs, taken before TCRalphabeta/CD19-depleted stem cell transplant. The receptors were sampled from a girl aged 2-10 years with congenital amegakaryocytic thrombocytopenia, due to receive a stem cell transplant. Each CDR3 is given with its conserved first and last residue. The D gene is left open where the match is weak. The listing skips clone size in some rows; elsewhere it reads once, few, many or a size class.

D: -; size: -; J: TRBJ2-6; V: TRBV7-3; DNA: TGTGCCAGCAGCTTCGGTAGCCACGTCCTGACTTTC; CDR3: CASSFGSHVLTF
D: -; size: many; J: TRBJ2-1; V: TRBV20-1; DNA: TGCAGTGCCCGAAACTCAATTTACAATGAGCAGTTCTTC; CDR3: CSARNSIYNEQFF
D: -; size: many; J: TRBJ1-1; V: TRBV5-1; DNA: TGCGCCAGCAGCTTGGAGTCAGGTGAAGCTTTCTTT; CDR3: CASSLESGEAFF
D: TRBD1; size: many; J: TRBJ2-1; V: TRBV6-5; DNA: TGTGCCAGCAGTTACTCGAGCAGGGGGCTCTACAATGAGCAGTTCTTC; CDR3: CASSYSSRGLYNEQFF
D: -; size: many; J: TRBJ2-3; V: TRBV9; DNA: TGTGCCAGCAGCGTAAGTCTAGCGAGGTTCCCAGATACGCAGTATTTT; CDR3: CASSVSLARFPDTQYF
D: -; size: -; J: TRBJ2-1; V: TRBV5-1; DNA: TGCGCCAGCAGCCTGTCCCTCGAGGATGAGCAGTTCTTC; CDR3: CASSLSLEDEQFF
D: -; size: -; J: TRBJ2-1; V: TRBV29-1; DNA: TGCAGCGTTCAAGGATCACTGGAAATCGGTACAGGCTACAATGAGCAGTTCTTC; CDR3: CSVQGSLEIGTGYNEQFF
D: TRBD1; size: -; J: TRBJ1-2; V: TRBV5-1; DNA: TGCGCCAGCAGCCATGGACAGGGCGGGAGCTATGGCTACACCTTC; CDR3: CASSHGQGGSYGYTF
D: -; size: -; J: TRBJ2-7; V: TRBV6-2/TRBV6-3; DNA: TGTGCCAGCAGTTACTCGACACTCGGGCAGTACTTC; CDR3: CASSYSTLGQYF
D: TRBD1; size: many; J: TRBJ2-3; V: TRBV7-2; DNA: TGTGCCAGCACTCAGTCTGGACAGGGGGCAACAGATACGCAGTATTTT; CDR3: CASTQSGQGATDTQYF
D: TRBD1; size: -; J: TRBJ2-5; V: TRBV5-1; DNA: TGCGCCAGCAGCTTGGGAAAGGGACAGGAGGAGACCCAGTACTTC; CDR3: CASSLGKGQEETQYF
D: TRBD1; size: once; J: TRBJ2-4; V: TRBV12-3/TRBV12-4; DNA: TGTGCCAGCAGTTTGAAAGACAGGGGTGAAAACCTAGCCAAAAACATTCAGTACTTC; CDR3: CASSLKDRGENLAKNIQYF
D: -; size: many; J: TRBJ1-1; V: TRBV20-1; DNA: TGCAGTGCTAGTAGCGCCAGGGGGAACACTGAAGCTTTCTTT; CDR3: CSASSARGNTEAFF
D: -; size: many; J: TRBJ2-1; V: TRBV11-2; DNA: TGTGCCAGCAGCCCCGGTCTCCCCGGCGGAAATGAGCAGTTCTTC; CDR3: CASSPGLPGGNEQFF
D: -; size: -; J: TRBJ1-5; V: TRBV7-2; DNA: TGTGCCAGCAGCTTAGAGTTTCGGGATCAGCCCCAGCATTTT; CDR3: CASSLEFRDQPQHF